This T cell receptor (beta chain) was retrieved from a study of radiotherapy plus CTLA-4 blockade in lung cancer. Study observations and caveats: Among reported predictors of response, early blood T cell clone dynamics with interferon-beta performed best. Once radiotherapy plus ipilimumab had been given, TCR clones derived from tumor expanded in blood.

Looked up from germline, CDR1 is SGHAT and CDR2 is FQNNGV. The CDR3 runs to 12 residues. V was trimmed by 5 bases and J by 6 bases, leaving 11 bases between them. As for this clone: Its antigen is not known.

Those with chemo-refractory metastatic non-small-cell lung cancer were treated with focal radiation combined with CTLA-4 blockade using ipilimumab. Using immunoSEQ multiplex PCR, the repertoire was profiled, and TCRdb retains in-frame clones only, with some absent. The repertoire holds 80,000 or so clones, with more than 60% as singletons. Sequencing was performed on peripheral blood, taken from a patient treated with radiotherapy plus ipilimumab. The rearrangement joins TRBV11-2 to TRBJ2-7; perhaps TRBD1 as D (6 bases). The clonotype originates from a human donor with non-small cell lung cancer who had a partial response to radiotherapy plus ipilimumab. Some clones in this sample may be carry-over from other donors' samples. In DNA form, the CDR3 reads TGTGCCAGCAGCGCGGACAGTCGCGAGCAGTACTTC. As protein: CASSADSREQYF.